These 18 T cell receptor beta chains came from one sample sequenced in a study of blood T cell repertoires in COVID-19. Libraries were prepared by immunoSEQ multiplex PCR; TCRdb keeps only in-frame clonotypes and omits some of them. The table includes about 190,000 clones, roughly nine tenths detected once. The sample consisted of PBMCs or T cells enriched from blood (not recorded which). These receptors came from a woman aged 40-49 years in a cohort exposed to, infected with or recovered from COVID-19 (not recorded which).

The gene calls are TRBV5-1 and TRBJ1-1, with 9 positions matching TRBD1. CDR1 and CDR2 (germline): SGHRS, YFSETQ. V gave up 2 bases and J gave up 6 bases; unmatched junction bases: 5. The CDR3 is made up of 14 amino acids. The chain's CDR3 is CASSLGTGFSEAFF. CDR3 in DNA: TGCGCCAGCAGCTTAGGGACAGGGTTCTCTGAAGCTTTCTTT. The whole variable domain, filled in from reference TRBV5-1 and TRBJ1-1, reads KAGVTQTPRYLIKTRGQQVTLSCSPISGHRSVSWYQQTPGQGLQFLFEYFSETQRNKGNFPGRFSGRQFSNSRSEMNVSTLELGDSALYLCASSLGTGFSEAFFGQGTRLTVV.

J is TRBJ1-2 and V is TRBV9; a weak D match, TRBD1 (5 bases). The CDR3 is made up of 17 amino acids. CDR1 is SGDLS, CDR2 YYNGEE, per germline. V shed 0 bases and J shed 4 bases, with 19 bases lying between them. The CDR3 loop is CASSVAKGRSMPYGYTF. CDR3 nucleotide sequence: TGTGCCAGCAGCGTAGCAAAGGGGCGCTCTATGCCCTATGGCTACACCTTC.

J is TRBJ2-3 and V is TRBV7-6; the D gene is possibly TRBD2 (5 bases). V was cut by 1 base and J by 6 bases, with 17 bases left in between. This CDR3 is 16 amino acids long. Per the germline V gene, CDR1 is SGHVS and CDR2 is FNYEAQ. The CDR3 is CASSLEGDRRGDTQYF. For the CDR3, the DNA is TGTGCCAGCAGCTTAGAGGGAGACCGCCGAGGGGATACGCAGTATTTT.

This clone is a singleton in its sample. This chain links TRBV6-1 with TRBJ1-2; D ambiguous. This CDR3 contains 16 residues. CDR1 and CDR2 (germline): MNHNS, SASEGT. Deletions cut 1 base from V and 1 base from J, with 13 bases between. DNA for the CDR3: TGTGCCAGCAGTGAAGTGGTACAGACCTTTAACTATGGCTACACCTTC. Amino acid sequence: CASSEVVQTFNYGYTF.

This chain connects TRBV19 to TRBJ2-7; possibly TRBD1 for D (5 bases). Germline CDR1 LNHDA, CDR2 SQIVND (reference sequence). This CDR3 has 14 amino acids. Trimming stripped 5 bases from V and 0 bases from J, with 11 bases between. For the CDR3, the DNA is TGTGCCAGTAGTGCGACAGCCAACTCCTACGAGCAGTACTTC. Encoded protein: CASSATANSYEQYF.

The chain is built from TRBV5-4 and TRBJ1-1; TRBD1 is a possible D gene (6 bases). CDR1 SGHNT and CDR2 YYREEE come from the germline V gene (reference sequence). CDR3 length equals 14 residues. Trimming took 10 bases from V and 2 from J, leaving 18 bases between them. CDR3 in DNA: TGTGCCTCCCGGGAGGGAGGGGGTAACACTGAAGCTTTCTTT. Protein product: CASREGGGNTEAFF.

The V call is TRBV7-9, the J call TRBJ1-4; the match to TRBD1 covers 9 bases. The germline CDR1 and CDR2 sequences are SEHNR and FQNEAQ (reference sequence). J was trimmed by 7 bases and V by 6 bases; bases with no gene match: 6. CDR3 length: 14 residues. CDR3 sequence: CASRPGQGGEKLFF. CDR3 in DNA: TGTGCCAGCAGACCGGGACAGGGAGGTGAAAAACTGTTTTTT.

The J gene is TRBJ1-5, the V gene TRBV19; maybe TRBD1 (6 bases). CDR3 size: 15 residues. Germline assignment: CDR1 LNHDA and CDR2 SQIVND (reference sequence). V was clipped by 3 bases and J by 3 bases, with 12 bases between them. DNA of the CDR3: TGTGCCAGTAGTATGATTCGGGACACCAATCAGCCCCAGCATTTT. This sequence encodes CASSMIRDTNQPQHF.

Only one count was recorded for this clone. The chain employs TRBV10-2 and TRBJ1-5; TRBD1 matches 9 bases. Germline CDR1 and CDR2: WSHSY and SAAADI. V lost 7 bases, J lost 9 bases, and 13 bases stayed unmatched. The CDR3 length is 15 residues. CDR3 protein: CASTGGQGTRLPQHF. DNA of the CDR3: TGCGCCAGCACGGGGGGACAGGGAACCCGTTTGCCCCAGCATTTT.

The CDR3 protein is CASRLPGQPQHF. CDR3 in DNA: TGTGCCAGTAGACTCCCGGGTCAGCCCCAGCATTTT. The rearrangement uses TRBV19 and TRBJ1-5; D gene ambiguous. V dropped 6 bases and J dropped 6 bases, with 9 bases sitting between them. Germline CDR1 reads LNHDA; CDR2 reads SQIVND (reference sequence). The CDR3 length is 12 residues. Supplemented by reference TRBV19 and TRBJ1-5, the full variable domain reads DGGITQSPKYLFRKEGQNVTLSCEQNLNHDAMYWYRQDPGQGLRLIYYSQIVNDFQKGDIAEGYSVSREKKESFPLTVTSAQKNPTAFYLCASRLPGQPQHFGDGTRLSIL.

This chain connects TRBV28 to TRBJ2-7; possible D gene TRBD1, 6 bases. Germline assignment: CDR1 MDHEN and CDR2 SYDVKM. The CDR3 is 15 amino acids. V lost 6 bases and J lost 3, with 18 bases in between. The chain's CDR3 is CASSKVQGRFYEQYF. As DNA, the CDR3 is TGTGCCAGCAGCAAGGTACAGGGACGGTTCTACGAGCAGTACTTC.

The chain carries TRBV4-1 and TRBJ2-1, with D unclear. The V end was cut by 0 bases, the J end by 0 bases, with 9 bases between. CDR3 size: 16 residues. Germline V gene lookup returns CDR1 MGHRA and CDR2 YSYEKL. The DNA of the CDR3 is TGCGCCAGCAGCCAAGATTCCGCGAGCTCCTACAATGAGCAGTTCTTC. This encodes CASSQDSASSYNEQFF.

The chain uses TRBV2 and TRBJ1-4; the match to TRBD1 covers 7 bases. The CDR3 length is 13 residues. CDR1 is SNHLY and CDR2 is FYNNEI in the germline V gene. V lost 6 bases, J lost 4 bases, and 2 bases stayed unmatched. CDR3 region: CASRGDSNEKLFF. In DNA form, the CDR3 reads TGTGCCAGCAGGGGGGACAGTAATGAAAAACTGTTTTTT.

The chain couples TRBV6-2 or TRBV6-3 to TRBJ1-1, with D hard to call. CDR1 MNHEY and CDR2 SVGEGT come from the germline V gene. Trimming took 6 bases from V and 3 from J, leaving 11 bases between them. This CDR3 has 13 amino acids. CDR3 loop: CASSPGVYTEAFF. The CDR3 DNA sequence: TGTGCCAGCAGCCCTGGAGTCTACACTGAAGCTTTCTTT.

V usage is TRBV7-8 and J usage is TRBJ1-1, with D perhaps TRBD1 (5 bases). Trimming cost V 4 bases and J 13 bases, with 25 bases left between them. CDR1 and CDR2 (germline): SGHVS, FQNEAQ. This CDR3 has 15 amino acids. CDR3: CASSSRDRDSRFVFF. CDR3 DNA sequence: TGTGCCAGCAGCTCTAGGGACCGGGACTCTCGCTTTGTTTTCTTT.

This clone has only one observation. The gene calls are TRBV11-2 and TRBJ1-1, with 9 bases matching TRBD1. CDR3 length: 15 amino acids. V gave up 5 bases and J gave up 0 bases; unmatched junction bases: 4. CDR1 is SGHAT, CDR2 FQNNGV, per germline. CDR3 in amino acids: CASSPRTGVNTEAFF. CDR3 nucleotide sequence: TGTGCCAGCAGCCCGAGGACAGGGGTGAACACTGAAGCTTTCTTT. The variable domain in full, with the rest retrieved from reference TRBV11-2 and TRBJ1-1, is EAGVAQSPRYKIIEKRQSVAFWCNPISGHATLYWYQQILGQGPKLLIQFQNNGVVDDSQLPKDRFSAERLKGVDSTLKIQPAKLEDSAVYLCASSPRTGVNTEAFFGQGTRLTVV.

In this sample, this clone turned up a few times. This chain uses TRBV4-3 with TRBJ1-5, with D maybe TRBD1 (5 bases). V lost 5 bases, J lost 2 bases, and 13 bases lay in between. The CDR3 has 15 amino acids. Germline assignment: CDR1 LGHNA and CDR2 YSLEER. CDR3 loop: CASSRVGGGNQPQHF. The CDR3 region has the DNA TGCGCCAGCAGCAGGGTGGGAGGGGGCAATCAGCCCCAGCATTTT.

This rearrangement joins TRBV5-6 to TRBJ2-7; a possible D gene is TRBD1 (6 bases). Germline-derived CDR1 and CDR2 are SGHDT and YYEEEE. Between the trimmed V and J ends, which lost 0 bases and 1 base, there was a span of 11 bases. The CDR3 spans 15 residues. The chain's CDR3 is CASSLGQDGSYEQYF. CDR3 nucleotide sequence: TGTGCCAGCAGCTTGGGACAGGATGGATCCTACGAGCAGTACTTC.